This is a list of T cell receptor beta chains from one sample in a study of T cell responses to AZD1222 COVID-19 vaccine. Sequencing used immunoSEQ multiplex PCR; TCRdb keeps in-frame clones, though not all of them. The data contain about 120,000 clones, approximately 86% of them singletons. The sample consisted of peripheral blood, taken 28 days after the second AZD1222 dose. Source of these receptors: an adult who received the AZD1222 COVID-19 vaccine. The CDR3 runs from the conserved cysteine through the conserved F or W. The D gene is left open where the match is weak. Only part of the rows carry a size: once, few, many, or a class if the clone is expanded.

V gene	D gene	clone size	J gene	CDR3 protein	CDR3 DNA
TRBV7-8	-	-	TRBJ2-7	CASSLLGETYEQYF	TGTGCCAGCAGCTTACTAGGGGAAACCTACGAGCAGTACTTC
TRBV29-1	TRBD2	-	TRBJ2-5	CSVVWDYPETQYF	TGCAGCGTTGTTTGGGACTATCCAGAGACCCAGTACTTC
TRBV25-1	-	-	TRBJ2-5	CASSETDRNQETQYF	TGTGCCAGCAGTGAAACAGACAGGAACCAAGAGACCCAGTACTTC
TRBV7-9	-	-	TRBJ1-2	CASSSGSATGYTF	TGTGCCAGCAGCAGCGGATCCGCTACTGGCTACACCTTC
TRBV5-8	-	few	TRBJ1-6	CASSLGGDLLHSPLHF	TGTGCCAGCAGCTTGGGTGGGGACTTACTCCATTCACCCCTCCACTTT
TRBV5-4	-	-	TRBJ2-2	CASSPPGTVSTGELFF	TGTGCCAGCAGCCCGCCCGGGACGGTGTCCACCGGGGAGCTGTTTTTT
TRBV12-5	TRBD1	-	TRBJ1-1	CASGQLQGASNTEAFF	TGTGCTAGTGGTCAGCTACAGGGGGCATCGAACACTGAAGCTTTCTTT
TRBV12-3/TRBV12-4	-	-	TRBJ1-1	CASRRQVAEAFF	TGTGCCAGCAGGCGACAGGTCGCTGAAGCTTTCTTT
TRBV21-1	-	-	TRBJ1-1	CASSPREDTEAFF	TGTGCCAGCAGCCCTCGGGAGGACACTGAAGCTTTCTTT
TRBV29-1	-	-	TRBJ1-4	CSSFKQGATNEKLFF	TGCAGCTCTTTTAAACAGGGTGCAACTAATGAAAAACTGTTTTTT
TRBV2	TRBD1	-	TRBJ2-7	CASRPDRASYEQYF	TGTGCCAGCAGGCCGGACAGGGCTTCCTACGAGCAGTACTTC
TRBV12-5	TRBD2	-	TRBJ2-1	CASGLGTSGGNEQFF	TGTGCTAGTGGTTTAGGGACTAGCGGGGGTAATGAGCAGTTCTTC
TRBV9	-	-	TRBJ1-1	CASSDPSKNTEAFF	TGTGCCAGCAGCGACCCTTCCAAGAACACTGAAGCTTTCTTT
TRBV7-9	-	-	TRBJ1-3	CASSSQSSGNTIYF	TGTGCCAGCAGCTCCCAGTCCTCTGGAAACACCATATATTTT
TRBV29-1	-	-	TRBJ2-2	CSVVLDLNTGELFF	TGCAGCGTCGTGCTAGATTTGAACACCGGGGAGCTGTTTTTT
TRBV28	-	-	TRBJ1-6	CASSLPPGSHSPLHF	TGTGCCAGCAGTTTACCCCCAGGGTCGCATTCACCCCTCCACTTT
TRBV7-6	TRBD2	-	TRBJ2-1	CASSPLAGSYNEQFF	TGTGCCAGCAGCCCCCTAGCGGGGTCCTACAATGAGCAGTTCTTC
TRBV10-2	-	-	TRBJ1-1	CASKLTAGMNTEAFF	TGCGCCAGCAAACTAACGGCGGGAATGAACACTGAAGCTTTCTTT
TRBV18	-	-	TRBJ2-5	CASSPKPREETQYF	TGTGCCAGCTCCCCCAAACCCAGGGAAGAGACCCAGTACTTC
TRBV19	TRBD1	-	TRBJ2-5	CASSLDREETQYF	TGTGCCAGTAGTCTGGACAGGGAAGAGACCCAGTACTTC
TRBV19	-	-	TRBJ1-6	CASSIGQGNSPLHF	TGTGCCAGTAGTATCGGTCAGGGGAATTCACCCCTCCACTTT
TRBV2	-	-	TRBJ2-7	CASRRVINEQYF	TGTGCCAGCCGGAGGGTAATAAACGAGCAGTACTTC
TRBV29-1	-	-	TRBJ2-7	CSVRLGDAPGYEQYF	TGCAGCGTCAGATTGGGGGACGCTCCAGGATACGAGCAGTACTTC
TRBV6-1	-	-	TRBJ2-5	CASSELHNSYQETQYF	TGTGCCAGCAGTGAATTACATAACTCGTATCAAGAGACCCAGTACTTC
TRBV6-5	-	-	TRBJ1-1	CASSQTTEAFF	TGTGCCAGCAGCCAGACCACTGAAGCTTTCTTT
TRBV19	TRBD1	-	TRBJ1-2	CASSIGEGQGLYGYTF	TGTGCCAGTAGTATTGGAGAGGGACAGGGACTATATGGCTACACCTTC
TRBV11-2	-	-	TRBJ2-1	CASSPGTSGYEQFF	TGTGCCAGCAGCCCTGGGACCTCCGGGTATGAGCAGTTCTTC
TRBV27	-	-	TRBJ2-2	CASSLQPGNTGELFF	TGTGCCAGCAGTTTACAGCCAGGGAACACCGGGGAGCTGTTTTTT
TRBV4-1	-	few	TRBJ2-7	CASSHPHASEQYF	TGCGCCAGCAGCCACCCCCATGCCTCCGAGCAGTACTTC
TRBV6-5	-	-	TRBJ2-3	CASSSRISTDTQYF	TGTGCCAGCAGTTCCCGGATCAGCACAGATACGCAGTATTTT
TRBV10-3	-	-	TRBJ1-2	CAIRGERHNYGYTF	TGTGCCATCAGGGGAGAGAGGCATAACTATGGCTACACCTTC
TRBV4-3	-	-	TRBJ1-6	CASSQDLQGNSPLHF	TGCGCCAGCAGCCAAGATCTGCAGGGTAATTCACCCCTCCACTTT
TRBV4-2	TRBD1	-	TRBJ1-5	CASSQGQGLQPQHF	TGTGCCAGCAGCCAAGGACAGGGGTTGCAGCCCCAGCATTTT
TRBV28	TRBD1	-	TRBJ2-7	CASSSPGQNSYEQYF	TGTGCCAGCAGTTCCCCGGGACAGAACTCCTACGAGCAGTACTTC
TRBV4-2	TRBD2	-	TRBJ2-7	CASSPLAGGKYEQYF	TGTGCCAGCAGCCCCTTAGCGGGGGGAAAGTACGAGCAGTACTTC
TRBV7-8	TRBD1	-	TRBJ1-5	CASSSDRGNQPQHF	TGTGCCAGCAGCTCCGACAGGGGCAATCAGCCCCAGCATTTT
TRBV3-1/TRBV3-2	TRBD1	-	TRBJ1-1	CASGYRGPRTEAFF	TGTGCCAGCGGGTACAGGGGGCCGAGGACTGAAGCTTTCTTT
TRBV19	-	-	TRBJ2-1	CASSRGPNNEQFF	TGTGCCAGTAGTCGCGGACCCAACAATGAGCAGTTCTTC
TRBV4-1	TRBD1	-	TRBJ1-2	CASSQDQGTEGVYGYTF	TGCGCCAGCAGCCAAGATCAGGGGACAGAGGGAGTCTATGGCTACACCTTC
TRBV28	TRBD1	-	TRBJ2-7	CASSPLGTGVGEQYF	TGTGCCAGCAGTCCCTTGGGCACAGGGGTGGGAGAGCAGTACTTC
TRBV6-1	-	-	TRBJ1-1	CASSEQLRTEAFF	TGTGCCAGCAGTGAACAATTGCGCACTGAAGCTTTCTTT
TRBV30	TRBD1	-	TRBJ1-6	CAWTTDRYNSPLHF	TGTGCCTGGACCACGGACAGGTATAATTCACCCCTCCACTTT
TRBV7-6	TRBD1	-	TRBJ1-2	CASSIGQGRDYTF	TGTGCCAGCAGCATCGGACAGGGCCGGGACTACACCTTC
TRBV9	-	-	TRBJ2-1	CASSSSGRGRNEQFF	TGTGCCAGCAGCTCCTCCGGACGGGGCCGAAATGAGCAGTTCTTC
TRBV28	-	medium-sized	TRBJ2-5	CASSNRNRQETQYF	TGTGCCAGCAGTAACAGGAACCGCCAAGAGACCCAGTACTTC
TRBV7-2	-	-	TRBJ1-5	CASSLGLGGPGSNQPQHF	TGTGCCAGCAGCTTAGGTCTGGGGGGCCCCGGGAGCAATCAGCCCCAGCATTTT
TRBV1	-	-	TRBJ1-1	CTSSQARRGHRTISFF	TGCACCAGCAGCCAAGCGAGGAGGGGACATCGTACGATCTCTTTCTTT
TRBV5-1	-	-	TRBJ1-1	CASSSGQINPEAFF	TGCGCCAGCAGCTCGGGACAAATCAATCCAGAAGCTTTCTTT
TRBV5-1	-	-	TRBJ2-7	CASSLGGPYEQYF	TGCGCCAGCAGCTTGGGCGGGCCGTACGAGCAGTACTTC
TRBV11-3	TRBD1	-	TRBJ1-1	CASSQGQGENTEAFF	TGTGCCAGCAGCCAAGGACAGGGAGAGAACACTGAAGCTTTCTTT
TRBV10-2	-	-	TRBJ1-6	CASSVTDNSPLHF	TGCGCCAGCAGCGTCACCGATAATTCACCCCTCCACTTT
TRBV3-1/TRBV3-2	TRBD1	-	TRBJ1-1	CASVKGQQNTEAFF	TGTGCCAGCGTGAAGGGACAGCAGAACACTGAAGCTTTCTTT